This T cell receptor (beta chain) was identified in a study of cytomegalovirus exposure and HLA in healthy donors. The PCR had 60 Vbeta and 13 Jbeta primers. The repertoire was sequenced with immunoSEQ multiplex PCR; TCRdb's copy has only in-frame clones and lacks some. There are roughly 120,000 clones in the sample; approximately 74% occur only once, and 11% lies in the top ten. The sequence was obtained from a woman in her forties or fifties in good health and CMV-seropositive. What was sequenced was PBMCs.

The CDR3 spells CASSYSTGNSGNTIYF. The CDR3 region has the DNA TGCGCCAGCAGCTACTCCACCGGGAACTCTGGAAACACCATATATTTT. The gene calls are TRBV5-1 and TRBJ1-3; D unclear. There are 16 residues in the CDR3. The V gene lost 3 bases and the J gene lost 0 bases, with 13 bases spanning the gap. Per germline, CDR1 SGHRS and CDR2 YFSETQ.